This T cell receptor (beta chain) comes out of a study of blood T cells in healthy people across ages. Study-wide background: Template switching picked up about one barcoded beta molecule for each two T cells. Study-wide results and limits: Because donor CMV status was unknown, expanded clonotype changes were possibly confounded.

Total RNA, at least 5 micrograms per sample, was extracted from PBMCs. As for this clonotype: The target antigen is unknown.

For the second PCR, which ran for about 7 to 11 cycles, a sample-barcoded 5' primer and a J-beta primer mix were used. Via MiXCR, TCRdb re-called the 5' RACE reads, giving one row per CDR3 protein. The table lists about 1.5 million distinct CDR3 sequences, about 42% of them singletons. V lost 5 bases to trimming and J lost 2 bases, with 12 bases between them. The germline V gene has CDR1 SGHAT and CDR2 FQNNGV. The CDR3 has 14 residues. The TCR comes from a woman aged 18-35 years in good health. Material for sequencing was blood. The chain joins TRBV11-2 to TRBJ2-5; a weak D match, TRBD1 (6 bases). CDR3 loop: CASSHGQFQETQYF. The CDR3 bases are TGTGCCAGCAGCCATGGACAGTTTCAAGAGACCCAGTACTTC.